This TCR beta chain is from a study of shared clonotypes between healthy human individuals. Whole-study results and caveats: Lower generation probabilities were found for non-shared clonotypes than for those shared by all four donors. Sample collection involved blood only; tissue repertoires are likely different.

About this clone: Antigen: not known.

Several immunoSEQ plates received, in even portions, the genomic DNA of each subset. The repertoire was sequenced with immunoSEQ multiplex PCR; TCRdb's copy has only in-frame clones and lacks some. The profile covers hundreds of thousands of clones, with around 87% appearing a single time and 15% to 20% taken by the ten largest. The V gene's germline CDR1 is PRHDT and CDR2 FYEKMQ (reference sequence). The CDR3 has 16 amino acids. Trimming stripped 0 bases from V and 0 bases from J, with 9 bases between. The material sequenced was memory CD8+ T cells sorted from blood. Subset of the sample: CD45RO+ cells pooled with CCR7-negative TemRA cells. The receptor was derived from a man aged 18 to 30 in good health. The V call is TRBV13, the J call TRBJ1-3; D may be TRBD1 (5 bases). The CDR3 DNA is TGTGCCAGCAGCTTAGGGGAGGGGTCCTCTGGAAACACCATATATTTT. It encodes CASSLGEGSSGNTIYF.